The clone carrying this T cell receptor beta chain was seen more than once but under ten times. Its antigen remains unknown. MiXCR, run by TCRdb on the reads, gives a single entry per CDR3 protein. The table includes approximately 97,000 distinct CDR3 sequences, 16% detected once. This entry is derived from a study of T cell repertoires in cytomegalovirus infection. About the research overall: Public TCR beta signatures provided an indication of both CMV infection and a matching HLA type. General study findings and limits: Summed frequency of public TCR beta families distinguished CMV carriers with the relevant HLA. The ex vivo response was dominated by HLA-C-restricted CMV-specific TCR beta clonotypes.

The V and J ends lost 3 bases and 5 bases, in that order; junction bases with no gene match: 1. The CDR3 is 14 residues long. CDR1 and CDR2 from the germline V gene are SNHLY and FYNNEI. This chain links TRBV2 with TRBJ1-4; 9 bases line up with TRBD1. The clonotype was recovered from a human donor in good health (CMV status not recorded). Some clones in this sample may be carry-over from other donors' samples. The sequenced sample consisted of PBMCs. The CDR3 DNA is TGTGCCAGCAGTGACGGGACAGGGAATGAAAAACTGTTTTTT. Protein: CASSDGTGNEKLFF. Combining the CDR3 with reference TRBV2 and TRBJ1-4 gives the whole variable domain EPEVTQTPSHQVTQMGQEVILRCVPISNHLYFYWYRQILGQKVEFLVSFYNNEISEKSEIFDDQFSVERPDGSNFTLKIRSTKLEDSAMYFCASSDGTGNEKLFFGSGTQLSVL.